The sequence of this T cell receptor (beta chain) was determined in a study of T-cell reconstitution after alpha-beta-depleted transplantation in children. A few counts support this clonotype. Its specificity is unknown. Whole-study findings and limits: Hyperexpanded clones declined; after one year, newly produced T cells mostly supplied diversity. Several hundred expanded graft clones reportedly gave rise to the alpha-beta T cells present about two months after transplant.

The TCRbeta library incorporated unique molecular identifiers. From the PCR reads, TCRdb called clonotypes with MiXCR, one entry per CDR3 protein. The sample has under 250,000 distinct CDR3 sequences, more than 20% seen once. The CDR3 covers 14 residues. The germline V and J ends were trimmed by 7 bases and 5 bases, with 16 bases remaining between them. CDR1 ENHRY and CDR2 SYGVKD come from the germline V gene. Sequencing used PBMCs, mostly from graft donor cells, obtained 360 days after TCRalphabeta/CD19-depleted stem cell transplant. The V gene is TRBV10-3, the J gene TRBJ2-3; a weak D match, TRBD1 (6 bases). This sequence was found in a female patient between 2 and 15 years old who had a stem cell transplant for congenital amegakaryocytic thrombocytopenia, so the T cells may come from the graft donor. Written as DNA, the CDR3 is TGTGCCATCACCCCGGGACACGGAGAAGATACGCAGTATTTT. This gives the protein CAITPGHGEDTQYF.